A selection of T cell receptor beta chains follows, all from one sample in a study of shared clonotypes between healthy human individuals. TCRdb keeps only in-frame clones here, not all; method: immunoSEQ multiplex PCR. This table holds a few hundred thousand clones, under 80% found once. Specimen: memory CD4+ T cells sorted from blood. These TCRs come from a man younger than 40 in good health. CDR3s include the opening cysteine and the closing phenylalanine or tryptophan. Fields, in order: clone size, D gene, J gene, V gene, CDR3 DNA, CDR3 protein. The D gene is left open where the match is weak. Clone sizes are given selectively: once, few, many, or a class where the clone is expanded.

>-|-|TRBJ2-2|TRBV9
TGTGCCAGCAGCCCCAGGGGGGACCACAACACCGGGGAGCTGTTTTTT
CASSPRGDHNTGELFF
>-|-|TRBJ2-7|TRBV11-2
TGTGCCAGCAGCTTAGATTTGGGGGAGGCTCTTCTCGAGCAGTACTTC
CASSLDLGEALLEQYF
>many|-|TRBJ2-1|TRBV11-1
TGTGCCAGCAGCTTCATGGAGGGGATCTTCTACAATGAGCAGTTCTTC
CASSFMEGIFYNEQFF
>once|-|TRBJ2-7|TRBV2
TGTGCCAGCAGAAGGGGTCCGGTAGTTTACGAGCAGTACTTC
CASRRGPVVYEQYF
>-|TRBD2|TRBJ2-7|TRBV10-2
TGCGCCAGCAGTGATGGACTAGCGGACTCCTACGAGCAGTACTTC
CASSDGLADSYEQYF
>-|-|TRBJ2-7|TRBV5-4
TGTGCCAGCAGCTTTAACTCCTACGAGCAGTACTTC
CASSFNSYEQYF
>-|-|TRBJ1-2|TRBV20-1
TGCAGTGCTAGAGTTGTAAAAATCTACACCTTC
CSARVVKIYTF
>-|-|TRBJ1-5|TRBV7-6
TGTGCCAGCAGCTTAGGAGGAGGAAGCAATCAGCCCCAGCATTTT
CASSLGGGSNQPQHF
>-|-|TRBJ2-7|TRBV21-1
TGTGCCAGCAGCAAATTTAACAGGGTTTGGGAGCAGTACTTC
CASSKFNRVWEQYF
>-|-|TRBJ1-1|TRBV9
TGTGCCAGCAGCGAGGCCCCGTGGAGGGGTGAAGCTTTCTTT
CASSEAPWRGEAFF
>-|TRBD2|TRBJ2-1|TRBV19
TGTGCCAGTAATACCGGGAGGGCCTTAGTTGAACATGAGCAGTTCTTC
CASNTGRALVEHEQFF
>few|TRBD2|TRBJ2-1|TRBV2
TGTGCCAGCAGACGACTAGCGGGAGGGAACTACAATGAGCAGTTCTTC
CASRRLAGGNYNEQFF
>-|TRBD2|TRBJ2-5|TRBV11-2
TGTGCCAGCAGCTTAGCCAGGCTAGCGGGAGCCGAGACCCAGTACTTC
CASSLARLAGAETQYF
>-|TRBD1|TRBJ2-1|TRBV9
TGTGCCAGCAGCGTATTAGCCGGGACAGGGGGGAATGAGCAGTTCTTC
CASSVLAGTGGNEQFF
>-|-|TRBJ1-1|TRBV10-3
TGTGCCATCAGTGAGTCGACGACGGCGAACACTGAAGCTTTCTTT
CAISESTTANTEAFF
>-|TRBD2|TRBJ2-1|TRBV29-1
TGCAGCGTTGACGCGGGGGTGAGGGAGCAGTTCTTC
CSVDAGVREQFF
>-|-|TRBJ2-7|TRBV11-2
TGTGCCAGCAGCTTAAGATGGGCAGGATTATCCTACGAGCAGTACTTC
CASSLRWAGLSYEQYF
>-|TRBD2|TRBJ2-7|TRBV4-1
TGCGCCAGCAGCCCGGGACTAGCGGGATATAGGCTCTCCTACGAGCAGTACTTC
CASSPGLAGYRLSYEQYF
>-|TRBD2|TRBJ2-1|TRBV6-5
TGTGCCAGCAGTCCGGGACTAGCGGGAGGGCCCCCGTTCTTC
CASSPGLAGGPPFF
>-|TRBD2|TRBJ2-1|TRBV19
TGTGCCAGTAGTATAGATCAGACTAGCGGGAGCTCCTACAATGAGCAGTTCTTC
CASSIDQTSGSSYNEQFF
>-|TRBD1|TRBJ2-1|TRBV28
TGTGCCAGCCGTCAAGGAGACAGGGAGTACAATGAGCAGTTCTTC
CASRQGDREYNEQFF
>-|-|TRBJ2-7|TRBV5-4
TGTGCCAGCAGCTTGGGGCCAGGCTCCTACGAGCAGTACTTC
CASSLGPGSYEQYF
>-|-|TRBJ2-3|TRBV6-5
TGTGCCAGCAGTTACTCGAGTCCGGGGAATCCAGATACGCAGTATTTT
CASSYSSPGNPDTQYF
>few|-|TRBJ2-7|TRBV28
TGTGCCAGCAGCCACGGGGGTAGCTACGAGCAGTACTTC
CASSHGGSYEQYF
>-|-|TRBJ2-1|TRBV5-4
TGTGCCAGCAGCTTGGCCCAGGGGTCTGTTTACAATGAGCAGTTCTTC
CASSLAQGSVYNEQFF
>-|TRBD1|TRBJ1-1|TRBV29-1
TGCAGCGTGGGACAGGGGGCTGACACTGAAGCTTTCTTT
CSVGQGADTEAFF
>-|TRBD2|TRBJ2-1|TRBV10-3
TGTGCCATCAGTGAGACTAGCGTGGGCTCCTACAATGAGCAGTTCTTC
CAISETSVGSYNEQFF
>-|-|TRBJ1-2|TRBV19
TGTGCCAGTACCCATTCAGGTCCACAGCTTAATCCTATGGGCTACACCTTC
CASTHSGPQLNPMGYTF
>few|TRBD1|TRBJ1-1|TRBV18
TGTGCCAGCTCACCCAACCGGGACAGGGGGTCTGAAGCTTTCTTT
CASSPNRDRGSEAFF
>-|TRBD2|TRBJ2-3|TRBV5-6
TGTGCCAGCAGCCGGCCGGGGGATAGCGGGAGAAATACGCAGTATTTT
CASSRPGDSGRNTQYF
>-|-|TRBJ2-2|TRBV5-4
TGTGCCAGCAGCTTTGCTAGCCGGAACACCGGGGAGCTGTTTTTT
CASSFASRNTGELFF
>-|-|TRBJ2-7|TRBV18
TGTGCCAGCTCGCCTTCTAGGAGCCACGAGCAGTACTTC
CASSPSRSHEQYF
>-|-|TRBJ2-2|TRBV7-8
TGTGCCAGCAGCTTAAGGGTGGGGGAGCTGTTTTTT
CASSLRVGELFF
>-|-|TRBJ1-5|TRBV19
TGTGCCAGTACCCCCGAAGTGGGGAGGGCACAGCATTTT
CASTPEVGRAQHF
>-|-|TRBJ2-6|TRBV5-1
TGCGCCAGCAGCTTGGAACCGGGTGCCGGGGCCAACGTCCTGACTTTC
CASSLEPGAGANVLTF
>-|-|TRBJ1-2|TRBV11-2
TGTGCCAGCAGCTTAGTGGGGGACTATGGCTACACCTTC
CASSLVGDYGYTF
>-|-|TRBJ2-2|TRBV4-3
TGCGCCAGCAGCCAAGCCCTGTCTGGAAACACCGGGGAGCTGTTTTTT
CASSQALSGNTGELFF
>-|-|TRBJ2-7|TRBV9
TGTGCCAGCAGCGTAGGGGGGAGCCTCCTGTCCTACGAGCAGTACTTC
CASSVGGSLLSYEQYF
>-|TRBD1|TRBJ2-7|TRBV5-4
TGTGCCAGCAGCCCCGACAGGGCCCTAGACGAGCAGTACTTC
CASSPDRALDEQYF
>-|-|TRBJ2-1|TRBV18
TGTGCCAGCTCACCACCGCCGAGTGAGCGACCTCCTAAATACAATGAGCAGTTCTTC
CASSPPPSERPPKYNEQFF
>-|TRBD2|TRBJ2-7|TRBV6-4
TGTGCCAGCAGTGCCGAGCGGGGCTACGAGCAGTACTTC
CASSAERGYEQYF
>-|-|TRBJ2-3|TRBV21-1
TGTGCCAGCAGCAAAGATGCATCCCTTAGTACTGGCACAGATACGCAGTATTTT
CASSKDASLSTGTDTQYF
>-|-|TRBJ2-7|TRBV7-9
TGTGCCAGCAGCTTAGATTCTATCGGAACAGTCTCCGACCGCTACGAGCAGTACTTC
CASSLDSIGTVSDRYEQYF
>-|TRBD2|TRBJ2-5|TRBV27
TGTGCCAGCAGTTCAATCAGCAGCGGGAGCTCACGGGAGACCCAGTACTTC
CASSSISSGSSRETQYF
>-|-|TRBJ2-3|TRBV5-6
TGTGCCAGCAGCTTTGCCCCCGGGGGTGGAGATACGCAGTATTTT
CASSFAPGGGDTQYF
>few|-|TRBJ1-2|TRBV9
TGTGCCAGCAGCGTAGGATCAGGGGCGGGTGGCTACACCTTC
CASSVGSGAGGYTF
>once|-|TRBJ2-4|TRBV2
TGTGCCAGCAGCACCCGGGAAGCGCCTTCCTCCAACATTCAGTACTTC
CASSTREAPSSNIQYF
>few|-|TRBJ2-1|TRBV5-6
TGTGCCAGCAGCACAGACCCCCGTGCGCAGTTCTTC
CASSTDPRAQFF
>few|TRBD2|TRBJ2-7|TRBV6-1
TGTGCCAGCAGTGAAGAGAAGTTAGCGGGGTTCTACGAGCAGTACTTC
CASSEEKLAGFYEQYF